This TCR beta chain was sequenced in a study of T cell changes during pregnancy in multiple sclerosis. Some clones are missing from TCRdb's copy, which holds only in-frame ones; the method was immunoSEQ multiplex PCR. The repertoire includes fewer than 40,000 clones, approximately 92% of them detected once, and 12% sits in the top ten. The receptor was derived from a female donor with multiple sclerosis, enrolled in a pregnancy study. Sample: CD8+ T cells from peripheral blood mononuclear cells, taken after pregnancy.

CDR3 sequence reads: CASSDPDSYGYTF. The CDR3 region has the DNA TGTGCCAGCAGCGACCCGGACAGCTATGGCTACACCTTC. The chain recombines TRBV7-9 with TRBJ1-2; the D gene is possibly TRBD1 (6 bases). Germline CDR1 is SEHNR and CDR2 is FQNEAQ (reference sequence). This CDR3 is built from 13 residues. V was pared by 5 bases and J by 4 bases, with 11 bases between.